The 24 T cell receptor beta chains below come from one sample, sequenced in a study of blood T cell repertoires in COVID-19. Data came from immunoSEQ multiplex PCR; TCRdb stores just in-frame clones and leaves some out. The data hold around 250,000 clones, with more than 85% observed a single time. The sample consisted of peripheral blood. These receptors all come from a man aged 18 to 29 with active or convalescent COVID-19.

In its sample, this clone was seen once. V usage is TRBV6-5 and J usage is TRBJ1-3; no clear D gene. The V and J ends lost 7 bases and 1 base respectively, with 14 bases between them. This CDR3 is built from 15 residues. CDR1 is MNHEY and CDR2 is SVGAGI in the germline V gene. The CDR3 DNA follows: TGTGCCAGCAAGGAGGGAGAGAGTTCTGGAAACACCATATATTTT. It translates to CASKEGESSGNTIYF.

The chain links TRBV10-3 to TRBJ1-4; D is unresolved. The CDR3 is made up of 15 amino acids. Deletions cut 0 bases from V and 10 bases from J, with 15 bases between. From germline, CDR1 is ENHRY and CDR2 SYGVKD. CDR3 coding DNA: TGTGCCATCAGTGAGTCGGCGGGGTCCTTCGGAAAACTGTTTTTT. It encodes CAISESAGSFGKLFF.

The CDR3 coding sequence is TGTGCCAGTAGTATATCGGGGGGTGATGAAAAACTGTTTTTT. It codes for CASSISGGDEKLFF. V and J are TRBV19 and TRBJ1-4; perhaps TRBD1 as D (5 bases). Trimming left V 2 bases short and J 6 bases short, with 10 bases between. The CDR3 spans 14 residues. Germline V lookup: CDR1 LNHDA, CDR2 SQIVND (reference sequence).

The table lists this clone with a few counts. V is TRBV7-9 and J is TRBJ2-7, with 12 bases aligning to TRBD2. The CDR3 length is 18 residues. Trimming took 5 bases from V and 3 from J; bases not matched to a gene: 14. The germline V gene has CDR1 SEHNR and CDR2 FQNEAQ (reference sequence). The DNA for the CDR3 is TGTGCCAGCAGCCCTTGGATCCCTAGCGGGAGGGCCAACTACGAGCAGTACTTC. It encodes CASSPWIPSGRANYEQYF.

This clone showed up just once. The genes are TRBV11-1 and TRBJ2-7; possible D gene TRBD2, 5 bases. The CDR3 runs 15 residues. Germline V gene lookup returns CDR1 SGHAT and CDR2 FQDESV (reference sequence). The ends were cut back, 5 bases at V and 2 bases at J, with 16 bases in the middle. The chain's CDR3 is CASSRPNDYPYEQYF. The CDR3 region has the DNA TGTGCCAGCAGCCGCCCAAACGACTACCCCTACGAGCAGTACTTC.

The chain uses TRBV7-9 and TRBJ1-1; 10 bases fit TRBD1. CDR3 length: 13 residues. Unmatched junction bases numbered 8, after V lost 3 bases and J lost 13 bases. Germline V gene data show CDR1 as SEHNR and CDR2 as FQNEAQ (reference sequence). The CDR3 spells CASSLDRGDSDFF. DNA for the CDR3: TGTGCCAGCAGCTTGGACAGGGGGGACTCAGATTTCTTT. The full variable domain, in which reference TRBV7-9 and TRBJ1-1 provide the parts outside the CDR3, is DTGVSQNPRHKITKRGQNVTFRCDPISEHNRLYWYRQTLGQGPEFLTYFQNEAQLEKSRLLSDRFSAERPKGSFSTLEIQRTEQGDSAMYLCASSLDRGDSDFFGQGTRLTVV.

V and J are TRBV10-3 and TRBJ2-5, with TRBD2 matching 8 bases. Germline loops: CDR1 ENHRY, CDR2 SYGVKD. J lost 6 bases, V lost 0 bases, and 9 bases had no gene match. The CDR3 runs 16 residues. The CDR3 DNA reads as TGTGCCATCAGTGAGTCGATAGGGGGACTAGTAAAGACCCAGTACTTC. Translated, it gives CAISESIGGLVKTQYF.

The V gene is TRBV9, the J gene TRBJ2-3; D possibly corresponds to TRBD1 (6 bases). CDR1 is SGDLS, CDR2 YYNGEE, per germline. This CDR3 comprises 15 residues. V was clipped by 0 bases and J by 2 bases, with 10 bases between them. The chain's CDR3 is CASSVGGRTTDTQYF. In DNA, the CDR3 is TGTGCCAGCAGCGTAGGGGGGCGGACCACAGATACGCAGTATTTT.

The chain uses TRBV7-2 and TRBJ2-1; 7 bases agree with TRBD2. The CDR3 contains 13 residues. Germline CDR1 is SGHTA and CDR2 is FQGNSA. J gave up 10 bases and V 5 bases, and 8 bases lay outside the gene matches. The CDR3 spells CASSPREPPEQFF. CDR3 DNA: TGTGCCAGCAGCCCGCGGGAGCCCCCCGAGCAGTTCTTC.

CDR3: CASSPGQLLAYGYTF. For the CDR3, the DNA is TGTGCCAGCAGCCCGGGACAGCTCCTTGCCTATGGCTACACCTTC. The V and J genes are TRBV5-5 and TRBJ1-2, with 7 bases fitting TRBD1. The CDR3 totals 15 residues. Per germline, CDR1 SGHKS and CDR2 YYEKEE (reference sequence). V shed 4 bases, J shed 4 bases, and the junction held 10 bases outside the gene matches.

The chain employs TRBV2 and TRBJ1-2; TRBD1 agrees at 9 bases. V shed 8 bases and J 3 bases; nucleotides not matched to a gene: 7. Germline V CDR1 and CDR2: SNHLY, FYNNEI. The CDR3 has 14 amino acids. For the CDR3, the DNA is TGTGCCAGCGGGGAGGGACAGGGCGACTATGGCTACACCTTC. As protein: CASGEGQGDYGYTF.

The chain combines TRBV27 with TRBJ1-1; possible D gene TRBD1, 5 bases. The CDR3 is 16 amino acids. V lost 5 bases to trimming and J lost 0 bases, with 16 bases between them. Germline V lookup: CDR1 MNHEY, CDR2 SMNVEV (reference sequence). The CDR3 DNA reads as TGTGCCAGCAGTCCGTCTACAGGTTTCCTGAACACTGAAGCTTTCTTT. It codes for CASSPSTGFLNTEAFF.

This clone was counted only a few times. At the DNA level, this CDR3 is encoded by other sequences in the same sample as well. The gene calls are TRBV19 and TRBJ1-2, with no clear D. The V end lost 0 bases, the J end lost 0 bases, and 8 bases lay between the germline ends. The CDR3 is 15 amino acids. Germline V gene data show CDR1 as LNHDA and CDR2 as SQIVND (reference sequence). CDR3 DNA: TGTGCCAGTAGTATAGACCCGGTAGCTAACTATGGCTACACCTTC. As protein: CASSIDPVANYGYTF.

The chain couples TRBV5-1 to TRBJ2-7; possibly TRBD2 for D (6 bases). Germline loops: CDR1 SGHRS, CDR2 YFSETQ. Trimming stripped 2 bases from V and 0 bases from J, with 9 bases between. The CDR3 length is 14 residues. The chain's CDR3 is CASSFKRASYEQYF. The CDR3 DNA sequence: TGCGCCAGCAGCTTTAAGCGGGCCTCCTACGAGCAGTACTTC.

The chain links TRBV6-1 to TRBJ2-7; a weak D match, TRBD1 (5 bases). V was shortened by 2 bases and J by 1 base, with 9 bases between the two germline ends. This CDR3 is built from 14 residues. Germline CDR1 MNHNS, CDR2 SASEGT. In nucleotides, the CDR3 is TGTGCCAGCAGTGAACAGGGATATTCCTACGAGCAGTACTTC. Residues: CASSEQGYSYEQYF.

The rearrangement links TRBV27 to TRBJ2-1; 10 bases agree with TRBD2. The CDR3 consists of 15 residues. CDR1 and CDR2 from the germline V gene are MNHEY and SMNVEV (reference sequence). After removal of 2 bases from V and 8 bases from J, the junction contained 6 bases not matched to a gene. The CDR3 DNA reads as TGTGCCAGCAGTTTAGTCCTAGCGGGAGAGGATGAGCAGTTCTTC. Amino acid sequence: CASSLVLAGEDEQFF.

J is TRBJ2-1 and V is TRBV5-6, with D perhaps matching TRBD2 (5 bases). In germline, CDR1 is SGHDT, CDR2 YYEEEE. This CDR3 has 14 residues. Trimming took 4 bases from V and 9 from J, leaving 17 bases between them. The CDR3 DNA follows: TGTGCCAGCAGCCGACGCGGGTCGGGCGTTGAGCAGTTCTTC. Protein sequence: CASSRRGSGVEQFF.

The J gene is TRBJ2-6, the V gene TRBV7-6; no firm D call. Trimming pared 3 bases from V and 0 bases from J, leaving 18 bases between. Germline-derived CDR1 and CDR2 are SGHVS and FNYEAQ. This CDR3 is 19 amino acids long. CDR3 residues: CASSFLGGTRNSGANVLTF. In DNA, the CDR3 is TGTGCCAGCAGCTTCCTAGGTGGCACCCGAAACTCTGGGGCCAACGTCCTGACTTTC.

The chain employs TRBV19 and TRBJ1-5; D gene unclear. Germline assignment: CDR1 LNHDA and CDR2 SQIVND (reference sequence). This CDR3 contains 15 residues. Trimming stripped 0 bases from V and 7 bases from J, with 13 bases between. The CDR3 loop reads CASSIDQGGPQPQHF. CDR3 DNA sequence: TGTGCCAGTAGTATAGATCAAGGCGGTCCCCAGCCCCAGCATTTT.

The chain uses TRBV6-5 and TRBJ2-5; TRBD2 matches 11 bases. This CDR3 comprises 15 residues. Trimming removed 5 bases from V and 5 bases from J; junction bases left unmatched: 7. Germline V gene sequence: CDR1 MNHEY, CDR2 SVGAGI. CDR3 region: CASSLAGGRPETQYF. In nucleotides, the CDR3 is TGTGCCAGCAGTCTAGCGGGAGGCCGTCCGGAGACCCAGTACTTC.

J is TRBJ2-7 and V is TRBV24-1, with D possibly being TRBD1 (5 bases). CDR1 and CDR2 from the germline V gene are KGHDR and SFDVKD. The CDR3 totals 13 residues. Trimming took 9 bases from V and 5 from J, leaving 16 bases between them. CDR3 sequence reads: CATADGGRDEQYF. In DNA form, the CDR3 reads TGTGCCACCGCAGACGGTGGCAGGGACGAGCAGTACTTC.

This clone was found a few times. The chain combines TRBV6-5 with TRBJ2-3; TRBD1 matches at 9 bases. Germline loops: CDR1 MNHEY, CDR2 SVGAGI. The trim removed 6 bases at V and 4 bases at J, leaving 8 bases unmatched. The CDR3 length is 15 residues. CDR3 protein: CASRLGQGGSDTQYF. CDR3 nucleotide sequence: TGTGCCAGCAGATTGGGACAGGGAGGGTCAGATACGCAGTATTTT.

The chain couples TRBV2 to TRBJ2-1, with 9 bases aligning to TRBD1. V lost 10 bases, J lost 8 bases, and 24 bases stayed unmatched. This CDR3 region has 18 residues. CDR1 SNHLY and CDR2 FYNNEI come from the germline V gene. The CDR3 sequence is CATAEPPWGQGNIDEQFF. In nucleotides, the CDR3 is TGTGCCACAGCGGAACCTCCATGGGGACAGGGCAATATCGATGAGCAGTTCTTC.

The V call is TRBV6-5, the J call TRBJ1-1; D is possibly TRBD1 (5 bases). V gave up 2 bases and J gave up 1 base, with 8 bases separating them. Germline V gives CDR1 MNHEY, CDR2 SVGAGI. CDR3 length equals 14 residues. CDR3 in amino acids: CASSYVGGNTEAFF. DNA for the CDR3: TGTGCCAGCAGTTACGTCGGGGGGAACACTGAAGCTTTCTTT.